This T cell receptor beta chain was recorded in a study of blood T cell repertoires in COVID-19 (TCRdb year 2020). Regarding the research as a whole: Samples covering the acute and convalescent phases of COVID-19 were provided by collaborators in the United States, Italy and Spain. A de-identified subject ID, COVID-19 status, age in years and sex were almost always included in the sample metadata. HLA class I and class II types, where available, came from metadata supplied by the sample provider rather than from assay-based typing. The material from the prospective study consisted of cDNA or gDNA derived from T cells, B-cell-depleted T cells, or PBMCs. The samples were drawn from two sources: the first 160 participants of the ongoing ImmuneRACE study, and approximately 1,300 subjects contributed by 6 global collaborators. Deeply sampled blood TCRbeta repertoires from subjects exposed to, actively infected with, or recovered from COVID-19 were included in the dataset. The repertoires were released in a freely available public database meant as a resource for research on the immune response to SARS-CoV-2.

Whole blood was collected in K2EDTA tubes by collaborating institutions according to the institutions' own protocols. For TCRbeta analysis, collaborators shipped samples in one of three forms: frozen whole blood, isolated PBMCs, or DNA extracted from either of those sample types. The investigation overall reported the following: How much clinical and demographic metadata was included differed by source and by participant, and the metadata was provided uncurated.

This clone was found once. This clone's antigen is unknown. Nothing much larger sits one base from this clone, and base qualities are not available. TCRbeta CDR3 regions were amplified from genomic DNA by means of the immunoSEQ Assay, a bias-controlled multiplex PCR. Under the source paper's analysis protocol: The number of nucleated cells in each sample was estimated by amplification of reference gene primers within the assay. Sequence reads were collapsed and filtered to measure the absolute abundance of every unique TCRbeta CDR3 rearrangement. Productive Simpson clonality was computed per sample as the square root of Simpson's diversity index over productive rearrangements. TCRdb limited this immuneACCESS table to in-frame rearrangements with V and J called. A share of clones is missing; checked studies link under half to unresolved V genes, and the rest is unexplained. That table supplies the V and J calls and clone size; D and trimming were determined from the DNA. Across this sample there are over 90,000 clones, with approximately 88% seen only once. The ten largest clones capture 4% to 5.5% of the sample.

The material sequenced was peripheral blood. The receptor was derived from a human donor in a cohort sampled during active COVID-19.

The CDR3 sequence is CASEVGSNQPQHF. The nucleotides are TGTGCCAGCGAGGTGGGTAGCAATCAGCCCCAGCATTTT. Recombination joined TRBV19 with TRBJ1-5, with no confidently assigned D gene. CDR1 LNHDA and CDR2 SQIVND were looked up in the germline V gene (reference sequence). The germline ends are 9 bases apart after V is trimmed by 9 bases and J by 0 bases. Measured from the cysteine to the phenylalanine, the CDR3 is 13 residues long. The read is trimmed to its CDR3 DNA, 39 bases read in frame from base 1. Reference TRBV19 and TRBJ1-5 genes cover what lies past the CDR3, so the full variable domain is DGGITQSPKYLFRKEGQNVTLSCEQNLNHDAMYWYRQDPGQGLRLIYYSQIVNDFQKGDIAEGYSVSREKKESFPLTVTSAQKNPTAFYLCASEVGSNQPQHFGDGTRLSIL.